Listed below are T cell receptor beta chains from one sample, sequenced in a study of cytomegalovirus exposure and HLA in healthy donors. Profiling relied on immunoSEQ multiplex PCR, and the TCRdb table lists in-frame clones only, not all of them. The sample has 150,000 to 200,000 clones, about 85% seen once. Sequenced: PBMCs. The receptor set was obtained from a woman aged 45-60 years in good health and CMV-seronegative. The CDR3 runs from the conserved cysteine through the conserved F or W. The D gene is left open where the match is weak. Where a row states a size, it is once, few, many or the class of an expanded clone; other rows omit it.

j_call v_call d_call clone_size cdr3_aa cdr3_nt
TRBJ1-5 TRBV7-6 - few CASSLGGRDSNQPQHF TGTGCCAGCAGCTTAGGAGGGAGGGATAGCAATCAGCCCCAGCATTTT
TRBJ2-1 TRBV7-8 - - CASSLSAARSVFLFF TGTGCCAGCAGCTTATCGGCGGCTCGCTCGGTTTTTCTGTTCTTC
TRBJ1-1 TRBV5-1 TRBD1 many CASSPERQGREAFF TGCGCCAGCAGCCCGGAAAGACAGGGACGTGAAGCTTTCTTT
TRBJ1-1 TRBV7-2 - - CASSLWGRGEAFF TGTGCCAGCAGCTTATGGGGTAGGGGGGAAGCTTTCTTT
TRBJ2-2 TRBV9 - - CASSVARVRGTGELFF TGTGCCAGCAGCGTAGCCCGGGTTAGGGGCACCGGGGAGCTGTTTTTT
TRBJ2-7 TRBV11-1 TRBD1 once CASSLWTGENEQYF TGTGCCAGCAGCTTGTGGACAGGGGAAAACGAGCAGTACTTC
TRBJ2-2 TRBV9 - - CASSPPVGRNGELFF TGTGCCAGCTCCCCCCCTGTGGGGAGGAACGGGGAGCTGTTTTTT
TRBJ1-2 TRBV5-1 TRBD1 - CASSLGTGNYGYTF TGCGCCAGCAGCCTAGGGACAGGGAACTATGGCTACACCTTC
TRBJ2-7 TRBV27 TRBD1 once CASSFNRGAYEQYF TGTGCCAGCAGTTTCAACAGGGGGGCCTACGAGCAGTACTTC
TRBJ1-5 TRBV18 TRBD1 - CASSPSRGDNQPQHF TGTGCCAGCTCACCATCCAGGGGGGATAATCAGCCCCAGCATTTT
TRBJ1-6 TRBV4-3 TRBD1 - CASSPGTGDNSPLHF TGCGCCAGCAGCCCGGGGACAGGGGATAATTCACCCCTCCACTTT
TRBJ1-6 TRBV7-6 - - CASSSSPRGNSPLHF TGTGCCAGCAGCTCCTCTCCTCGGGGGAATTCACCCCTCCACTTT
TRBJ2-2 TRBV7-6 TRBD2 once CASSLTTSKKGGELFF TGTGCCAGCAGCTTAACGACTAGCAAAAAGGGCGGGGAGCTGTTTTTT
TRBJ1-5 TRBV27 TRBD1 - CASSSPSTGDVNQPQHF TGTGCCAGCAGTTCCCCCTCGACAGGGGACGTCAATCAGCCCCAGCATTTT